This entry lists 20 T cell receptor beta chains sequenced from one sample in a study of siplizumab effects on memory and regulatory T cells. Clones were read by immunoSEQ multiplex PCR, and TCRdb kept only the in-frame ones, dropping some. The sample consists of roughly 26,000 clones, approximately 82% of them appearing once. The source material was memory CD4+ T cells sorted from blood. The receptors derive from a human donor in good health.

This clone occurred once. V is TRBV5-1 and J is TRBJ2-7; D remains unclear. Germline V gene data show CDR1 as SGHRS and CDR2 as YFSETQ. The CDR3 contains 13 residues. Trimming took off 3 bases at V and 1 base at J, with 8 bases between the two ends. This CDR3 is CASSWQNSYEQYF. CDR3 nucleotides: TGCGCCAGCAGCTGGCAGAATTCCTACGAGCAGTACTTC.

This clone has more than one count but fewer than ten. The gene calls are TRBV5-4 and TRBJ2-7, with 10 bases aligning to TRBD2. V shed 4 bases and J 3 bases; nucleotides not matched to a gene: 7. In germline, CDR1 is SGHNT, CDR2 YYREEE (reference sequence). The CDR3 loop spans 15 amino acids. CDR3 nucleotide sequence: TGTGCCAGCAGCCCTAGCGGGAGTGATTTCTACGAGCAGTACTTC. This encodes CASSPSGSDFYEQYF.

This rearrangement joins TRBV27 to TRBJ1-2; 7 positions agree with TRBD1. CDR1 MNHEY and CDR2 SMNVEV come from the germline V gene (reference sequence). V was clipped by 4 bases and J by 4 bases; unmatched bases: 6. The CDR3 has 14 amino acids. The CDR3 DNA is TGTGCCAGCAGTTCAGGGGGGGAACCCTATGGCTACACCTTC. It specifies CASSSGGEPYGYTF.

The count of this clone is one. The chain joins TRBV5-5 to TRBJ2-7, with D possibly TRBD1 on 6 matching bases. CDR3 length: 12 amino acids. Germline V gene sequence: CDR1 SGHKS, CDR2 YYEKEE (reference sequence). Trimming removed 1 base from V and 7 bases from J, with 9 bases in between. CDR3 bases: TGTGCCAGCAGCTTGAGGGGGAGTGAGCAGTACTTC. Residues: CASSLRGSEQYF.

The chain couples TRBV19 to TRBJ2-3, with a tentative D call TRBD1 (6 bases). Germline V gene data show CDR1 as LNHDA and CDR2 as SQIVND (reference sequence). This CDR3 is 14 amino acids long. Trimming removed 5 bases from V and 4 bases from J, with 13 bases in between. CDR3 DNA: TGTGCCAGTAGTCTTCAGGGGTGGGCAGATACGCAGTATTTT. Its protein is CASSLQGWADTQYF.

The CDR3 DNA follows: TGCGCCAGCAGCCAGACCCAAAGCACTGAAGCTTTCTTT. Its protein is CASSQTQSTEAFF. The chain links TRBV4-3 to TRBJ1-1; D call uncertain. V dropped 3 bases and J dropped 4 bases, with 9 bases sitting between them. The CDR3 runs 13 residues. Per germline, CDR1 LGHNA and CDR2 YSLEER.

J is TRBJ2-1 and V is TRBV4-1; D not resolved. CDR3 length: 17 amino acids. Between the trimmed V and J ends, which lost 4 bases and 8 bases, there was a span of 24 bases. The V gene's germline CDR1 is MGHRA and CDR2 YSYEKL. Here the CDR3 reads CASSPRILDPMAHEQFF. In DNA, the CDR3 is TGCGCCAGCAGCCCAAGGATATTGGATCCTATGGCCCATGAGCAGTTCTTC.

This clone was counted only a few times. V and J are TRBV5-1 and TRBJ2-3; 10 bases match TRBD2. The CDR3 spans 16 residues. The germline CDR1 and CDR2 sequences are SGHRS and YFSETQ. Germline trimming cut 1 base from V and 3 bases from J; bases unmatched to any gene: 5. CDR3 residues: CASSLLSSGRTDTQYF. CDR3 nucleotide sequence: TGCGCCAGCAGCTTGTTGTCTAGCGGGAGAACAGATACGCAGTATTTT. The full variable domain, in which reference TRBV5-1 and TRBJ2-3 provide the parts outside the CDR3, is KAGVTQTPRYLIKTRGQQVTLSCSPISGHRSVSWYQQTPGQGLQFLFEYFSETQRNKGNFPGRFSGRQFSNSRSEMNVSTLELGDSALYLCASSLLSSGRTDTQYFGPGTRLTVL.

The chain links TRBV29-1 to TRBJ2-4, with D possibly matching TRBD2 (5 bases). Germline CDR1 is SQVTM and CDR2 is ANQGSEA. This CDR3 comprises 13 residues. The V and J ends lost 1 base and 1 base respectively, with 5 bases between them. The CDR3 sequence: CSVEGRAKNIQYF. CDR3 nucleotides: TGCAGCGTTGAAGGGAGGGCCAAAAACATTCAGTACTTC.

The chain links TRBV5-6 to TRBJ2-2, with D unclear. Trimming took 5 bases from V and 0 from J, leaving 5 bases between them. Germline V CDR1 and CDR2: SGHDT, YYEEEE. The CDR3 is made up of 13 amino acids. CDR3 in DNA: TGTGCCAGCAGGTTAACGAACACCGGGGAGCTGTTTTTT. Protein sequence: CASRLTNTGELFF.

In the case of this clone: The sample contains more than one DNA sequence encoding this CDR3. As DNA, the CDR3 is TGTGCCTGGAGTGGGGCCGGGGGGGATCAGCCCCAGCATTTT. This gives the protein CAWSGAGGDQPQHF. The chain is built from TRBV30 and TRBJ1-5; the D gene is possibly TRBD1 (5 bases). V dropped 1 base and J dropped 5 bases, with 12 bases sitting between them. The germline gives CDR1 GTSNPN, CDR2 SVGIG (reference sequence). The CDR3 length is 14 residues.

The chain recombines TRBV15 with TRBJ2-3; maybe TRBD1 (6 bases). The CDR3 sequence is 16 residues long. V was cut by 1 base and J by 5 bases, with 16 bases left in between. Germline loops: CDR1 LNHNV, CDR2 YYDKDF (reference sequence). CDR3 DNA: TGTGCCACCAGCAGAGCACTGGGGGCTAAAAGAGATACGCAGTATTTT. It specifies CATSRALGAKRDTQYF.

This chain uses TRBV30 with TRBJ2-3, with a possible D match to TRBD1 (5 bases). Trimming pared 1 base from V and 3 bases from J, leaving 11 bases between. The CDR3 runs 14 residues. The germline gives CDR1 GTSNPN, CDR2 SVGIG (reference sequence). CDR3 nucleotides: TGTGCCTGGAGTGGAAGGGGATCGACAGATACGCAGTATTTT. Translated, it gives CAWSGRGSTDTQYF.

This sequence joins TRBV7-2 and TRBJ1-1, with D perhaps TRBD1 (6 bases). V was clipped by 4 bases and J by 0 bases, with 9 bases between them. Germline assignment: CDR1 SGHTA and CDR2 FQGNSA. The CDR3 totals 14 residues. CDR3 in DNA: TGTGCCAGCAGCTCAGACAGGCTGAACACTGAAGCTTTCTTT. Translated, it gives CASSSDRLNTEAFF.

The chain links TRBV19 to TRBJ2-7, with 8 positions matching TRBD1. V trimming: 1 base; J trimming: 3 bases; junction bases outside the gene matches: 2. The CDR3 has 14 residues. From germline, CDR1 is LNHDA and CDR2 SQIVND (reference sequence). The CDR3 region has the DNA TGTGCCAGTAGTATAGGGACAGGGAACTACGAGCAGTACTTC. Its translation is CASSIGTGNYEQYF.

The chain is built from TRBV10-3 and TRBJ1-2; 8 bases agree with TRBD1. The CDR3 extends over 15 amino acids. The germline V gene encodes CDR1 ENHRY and CDR2 SYGVKD. Trimming cost V 3 bases and J 7 bases; bases outside gene matches: 10. DNA of the CDR3: TGTGCCATCAGTGAAGGGACAGGACTCCTTCTTGGCTACACCTTC. This translates into CAISEGTGLLLGYTF.

This chain joins TRBV7-2 and TRBJ2-6; D call uncertain. The ends were cut back, 2 bases at V and 0 bases at J, with 11 bases in the middle. The CDR3 covers 17 residues. Germline assignment: CDR1 SGHTA and CDR2 FQGNSA. The CDR3 reads CASSLPGRSSGANVLTF. The CDR3, as DNA: TGTGCCAGCAGCTTACCGGGCCGTAGCTCTGGGGCCAACGTCCTGACTTTC.

The chain links TRBV5-6 to TRBJ1-2; D not resolved. The germline V and J ends were trimmed by 0 bases and 8 bases, with 11 bases remaining between them. Germline-derived CDR1 and CDR2 are SGHDT and YYEEEE. This CDR3 is built from 13 residues. CDR3 coding DNA: TGTGCCAGCAGCTTGGTCAGAGGGCAAGGCTACACCTTC. Translation: CASSLVRGQGYTF.

The gene calls are TRBV7-2 and TRBJ1-1; 7 nucleotides line up with TRBD1. J lost 1 base, V lost 5 bases, and 4 bases had no gene match. The CDR3 is made up of 14 amino acids. Per germline, CDR1 SGHTA and CDR2 FQGNSA. CDR3 amino acids: CASSVTGANTEAFF. The CDR3 DNA is TGTGCCAGCAGCGTCACAGGGGCGAACACTGAAGCTTTCTTT.

The chain links TRBV27 to TRBJ2-7; TRBD1 matches 8 bases. After removal of 2 bases from V and 3 bases from J, the junction contained 15 bases not matched to a gene. Germline V lookup: CDR1 MNHEY, CDR2 SMNVEV (reference sequence). CDR3 size: 18 residues. CDR3 DNA sequence: TGTGCCAGCAGTTTAAGGGGACAGGTTGCGGGTGTCGGCTACGAGCAGTACTTC. It encodes CASSLRGQVAGVGYEQYF.